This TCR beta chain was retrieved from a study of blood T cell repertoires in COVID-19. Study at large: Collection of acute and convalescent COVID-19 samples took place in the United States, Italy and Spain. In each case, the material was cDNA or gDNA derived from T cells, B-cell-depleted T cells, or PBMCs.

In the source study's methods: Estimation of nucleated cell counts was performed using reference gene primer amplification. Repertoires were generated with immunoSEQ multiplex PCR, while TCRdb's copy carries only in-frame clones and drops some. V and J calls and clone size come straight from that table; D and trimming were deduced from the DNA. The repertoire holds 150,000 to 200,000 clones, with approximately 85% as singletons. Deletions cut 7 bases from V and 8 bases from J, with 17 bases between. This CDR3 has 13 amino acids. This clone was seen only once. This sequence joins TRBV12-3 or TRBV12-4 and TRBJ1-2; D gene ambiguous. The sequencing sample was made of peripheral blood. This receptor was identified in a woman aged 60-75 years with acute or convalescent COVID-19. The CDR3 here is CASTSLRAGGYTF. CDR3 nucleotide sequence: TGTGCCAGCACCTCCCTTAGGGCGGGAGGCTACACCTTC.